The next 23 T cell receptor beta chains were all read from a single sample in a study of T cell responses to AZD1222 COVID-19 vaccine. Assay used: immunoSEQ multiplex PCR; TCRdb lists only in-frame clones, some missing. The repertoire holds 95,000 to 110,000 clones, with 86% as singletons. Material: peripheral blood, obtained 28 days after the second dose of the MenACWY control vaccine. These receptors all come from an adult who received the MenACWY meningococcal vaccine as a control.

The chain has TRBV7-9 and TRBJ1-6, with a tentative D call TRBD1 (5 bases). Germline V lookup: CDR1 SEHNR, CDR2 FQNEAQ (reference sequence). CDR3 length equals 13 residues. Trimming took 5 bases from V and 9 from J, leaving 11 bases between them. DNA for the CDR3: TGTGCCAGCAGCCTAACAACAGGTTCACCCCTCCACTTT. It is translated as CASSLTTGSPLHF.

This clone came up a few times. Compared with germline, one end of the junction differs, possibly owing to a read error. The chain links TRBV24-1 to TRBJ2-5; D unresolved. The CDR3 is 14 residues long. Germline CDR1 KGHDR, CDR2 SFDVKD. CDR3 amino acids: CATSDTNSQETQYF. The CDR3 DNA reads as TGTGCCACCAGTGATACGAACAGCCAAGAAACCCAGTACTTC.

The chain uses TRBV28 and TRBJ1-3; tentative D call: TRBD1 (5 bases). The CDR3 extends over 15 amino acids. Germline CDR1 MDHEN, CDR2 SYDVKM. The ends were cut back, 6 bases at V and 0 bases at J, with 12 bases in the middle. CDR3 protein: CASRPAGGSGNTIYF. Written as DNA, the CDR3 is TGTGCCAGCAGGCCAGCCGGGGGCTCTGGAAACACCATATATTTT.

V is TRBV6-6 and J is TRBJ2-3, with 8 bases aligning to TRBD2. From germline, CDR1 is MNHNY and CDR2 SVGAGI (reference sequence). This CDR3 is 12 amino acids long. With 6 bases clipped from V and 5 bases from J, the junction kept 1 base outside the gene matches. CDR3 nucleotide sequence: TGTGCCAGCAGAGCGGGGGAAGATACGCAGTATTTT. This gives the protein CASRAGEDTQYF.

The rearrangement links TRBV6-4 to TRBJ2-1, with D perhaps being TRBD1 or TRBD2 (5 bases each). The CDR3 totals 20 residues. CDR1 MRHNA and CDR2 SNTAGT come from the germline V gene. The germline V and J ends were trimmed by 4 bases and 0 bases, with 25 bases remaining between them. CDR3 in amino acids: CASSASGGGRALSSYNEQFF. CDR3 sequence (DNA): TGTGCCAGCAGTGCTTCGGGTGGGGGACGAGCCCTGAGCTCCTACAATGAGCAGTTCTTC.

The gene calls are TRBV11-2 and TRBJ1-1; D is uncertain. This CDR3 has 13 amino acids. V lost 1 base to trimming and J lost 2 bases, with 5 bases between them. Germline CDR1 reads SGHAT; CDR2 reads FQNNGV. Here the CDR3 reads CASSLVGNTEAFF. The CDR3 DNA is TGTGCCAGCAGCTTAGTCGGAAACACTGAAGCTTTCTTT. Supplemented by reference TRBV11-2 and TRBJ1-1, the full variable domain reads EAGVAQSPRYKIIEKRQSVAFWCNPISGHATLYWYQQILGQGPKLLIQFQNNGVVDDSQLPKDRFSAERLKGVDSTLKIQPAKLEDSAVYLCASSLVGNTEAFFGQGTRLTVV.

This chain joins TRBV6-2 or TRBV6-3 and TRBJ2-5; TRBD2 matches at 7 bases. Germline V gene sequence: CDR1 MNHEY, CDR2 SVGEGT. J was trimmed by 9 bases and V by 4 bases; bases with no gene match: 17. The CDR3 has 16 residues. This chain's CDR3 is CASSSRVARGAGAQYF. CDR3 nucleotide sequence: TGTGCCAGCAGTTCTCGCGTGGCTAGAGGGGCGGGGGCCCAGTACTTC.

J is TRBJ2-5 and V is TRBV27, with D perhaps matching TRBD1 or TRBD2 (7 bases each). Germline V gene data show CDR1 as MNHEY and CDR2 as SMNVEV (reference sequence). The CDR3 loop spans 15 amino acids. V was cut by 6 bases and J by 5 bases, with 19 bases left in between. As DNA, the CDR3 is TGTGCCAGCAGACGAGACAGGGAGCGGGGCGAGACCCAGTACTTC. Amino acid sequence: CASRRDRERGETQYF.

The chain carries TRBV5-5 and TRBJ2-7; D not certain. The CDR3 loop spans 15 amino acids. V was cut by 1 base and J by 4 bases, with 15 bases left in between. Germline lookup yields CDR1 SGHKS and CDR2 YYEKEE (reference sequence). CDR3 nucleotides: TGTGCCAGCAGCTTGAAGCCAGGAGAACTATACGAGCAGTACTTC. This encodes CASSLKPGELYEQYF.

This clone was seen only once. The chain recombines TRBV11-3 with TRBJ1-1; D not certain. The CDR3 contains 13 residues. CDR1 and CDR2 (germline): SGHNT, YENEEA. V gave up 0 bases and J gave up 4 bases, with 6 bases separating them. The CDR3 nucleotides are TGTGCCAGCAGCTTAGATTTTCGCACTGAAGCTTTCTTT. Amino acid sequence: CASSLDFRTEAFF. Based on the CDR3 plus reference TRBV11-3 and TRBJ1-1, the full variable domain is EAGVVQSPRYKIIEKKQPVAFWCNPISGHNTLYWYLQNLGQGPELLIRYENEEAVDDSQLPKDRFSAERLKGVDSTLKIQPAELGDSAVYLCASSLDFRTEAFFGQGTRLTVV.

The chain recombines TRBV19 with TRBJ1-2; no clear D gene. This CDR3 spans 15 amino acids. The germline gives CDR1 LNHDA, CDR2 SQIVND (reference sequence). Between the trimmed V and J ends, which lost 0 bases and 0 bases, there was a span of 8 bases. CDR3 protein: CASSIEAAPNYGYTF. CDR3 DNA: TGTGCCAGTAGTATAGAGGCGGCCCCTAACTATGGCTACACCTTC. The entire variable domain, with the rest obtained from reference TRBV19 and TRBJ1-2, is as follows: DGGITQSPKYLFRKEGQNVTLSCEQNLNHDAMYWYRQDPGQGLRLIYYSQIVNDFQKGDIAEGYSVSREKKESFPLTVTSAQKNPTAFYLCASSIEAAPNYGYTFGSGTRLTVV.

J is TRBJ2-2 and V is TRBV29-1, with D possibly being TRBD1 or TRBD2 (5 bases each). Germline V gene sequence: CDR1 SQVTM, CDR2 ANQGSEA. Trimming took 6 bases from V and 0 from J, leaving 17 bases between them. The CDR3 extends over 16 amino acids. CDR3 sequence: CSVAGVRAANTGELFF. The DNA for the CDR3 is TGCAGCGTCGCCGGGGTCAGGGCTGCGAACACCGGGGAGCTGTTTTTT.

The chain recombines TRBV5-4 with TRBJ2-7; TRBD1 agrees at 7 bases. CDR1 SGHNT and CDR2 YYREEE come from the germline V gene (reference sequence). The V gene end was trimmed by 3 bases and the J gene end by 6 bases; junction bases not matched to a gene: 9. The CDR3 length is 14 residues. The CDR3 sequence: CASSSLTGNREQYF. CDR3 nucleotide sequence: TGTGCCAGCAGCTCGCTGACAGGGAATCGCGAGCAGTACTTC.

The rearrangement links TRBV15 to TRBJ2-7; TRBD2 aligns across 8 bases. The V segment lost 2 bases and the J segment 1 base; nucleotides outside the gene matches: 4. The CDR3 sequence is 15 residues long. Looked up from germline, CDR1 is LNHNV and CDR2 is YYDKDF (reference sequence). The CDR3 loop reads CATSRPSGRSYEQYF. In nucleotides, the CDR3 is TGTGCCACCAGCAGACCTAGCGGGCGGTCCTACGAGCAGTACTTC.

This chain connects TRBV5-1 to TRBJ2-7; D is perhaps TRBD2 (7 bases). The length of the CDR3 is 13 residues. From germline, CDR1 is SGHRS and CDR2 YFSETQ. The V gene lost 6 bases and the J gene lost 7 bases, with 17 bases spanning the gap. CDR3 DNA sequence: TGCGCCAGCACGCTAGGGGGGGTTGGAGAGCAGTACTTC. It yields the protein CASTLGGVGEQYF.

CDR3 in amino acids: CASSDYSGGANEQFF. In DNA form, the CDR3 reads TGCGCCAGCAGTGATTATAGCGGGGGGGCAAATGAGCAGTTCTTC. The V and J genes are TRBV10-1 and TRBJ2-1; 11 bases align to TRBD2. Per the germline V gene, CDR1 is WNHNN and CDR2 is SYGVQD (reference sequence). The CDR3 runs 15 residues. Germline trimming cut 3 bases from V and 7 bases from J; bases unmatched to any gene: 5.

The CDR3 loop is CASSYKVREHYEQYF. DNA for the CDR3: TGTGCCAGCAGTTACAAGGTTCGGGAACACTACGAGCAGTACTTC. The chain carries TRBV6-5 and TRBJ2-7; tentatively, D is TRBD2 (5 bases). The V gene's germline CDR1 is MNHEY and CDR2 SVGAGI. This CDR3 spans 15 amino acids. V was pared by 2 bases and J by 3 bases, with 14 bases between.

The rearrangement links TRBV12-3 or TRBV12-4 to TRBJ1-6; D is ambiguous. This CDR3 region has 13 residues. The V end lost 8 bases, the J end lost 0 bases, and 5 bases lay between the germline ends. CDR3 coding DNA: TGTGCCAGCTGTCTCTCCTATAATTCACCCCTCCACTTT. Protein product: CASCLSYNSPLHF.

The genes are TRBV4-3 and TRBJ2-5; D uncertain. Germline V gene sequence: CDR1 LGHNA, CDR2 YSLEER. The V gene lost 0 bases and the J gene lost 5 bases, with 13 bases spanning the gap. CDR3 length equals 15 residues. CDR3 nucleotide sequence: TGCGCCAGCAGCCAAGATCACGGGCCACGCGAGACCCAGTACTTC. This codes for CASSQDHGPRETQYF.

V gene TRBV18 combines with J gene TRBJ1-5; TRBD1 matches 7 bases. V dropped 3 bases and J dropped 7; count of bases not matched to a gene: 6. The germline V gene encodes CDR1 KGHSH and CDR2 LQKENI. CDR3 length: 14 amino acids. The CDR3 sequence: CASSPRQGRQPQHF. DNA of the CDR3: TGTGCCAGCTCACCCAGACAGGGTAGGCAGCCCCAGCATTTT. The full variable domain, completed using reference TRBV18 and TRBJ1-5, is NAGVMQNPRHLVRRRGQEARLRCSPMKGHSHVYWYRQLPEEGLKFMVYLQKENIIDESGMPKERFSAEFPKEGPSILRIQQVVRGDSAAYFCASSPRQGRQPQHFGDGTRLSIL.

The V call is TRBV19, the J call TRBJ1-5; D gene uncertain. The V end was cut by 7 bases, the J end by 0 bases, with 10 bases between. Germline loops: CDR1 LNHDA, CDR2 SQIVND (reference sequence). This CDR3 has 14 residues. The CDR3 protein is CASTPSNSNQPQHF. The CDR3, as DNA: TGTGCCAGTACTCCGTCTAATAGCAATCAGCCCCAGCATTTT.

The chain uses TRBV20-1 and TRBJ2-7; D possibly uses TRBD1 or TRBD2 (5 bases each). The CDR3 covers 13 residues. The germline V gene has CDR1 DFQATT and CDR2 SNEGSKA (reference sequence). The V end lost 4 bases, the J end lost 7 bases, and 17 bases lay between the germline ends. The CDR3 here is CSAIEGSAGEQYF. In nucleotides, the CDR3 is TGCAGTGCTATTGAGGGGTCCGCAGGGGAGCAGTACTTC.

V usage is TRBV6-2 or TRBV6-3 and J usage is TRBJ1-5, with D hard to call. The CDR3 extends over 15 amino acids. Trimming left V 4 bases short and J 5 bases short, with 15 bases between. Germline CDR1 is MNHEY and CDR2 is SVGEGT. The CDR3 is CASSSQGAGHQPQHF. The CDR3 DNA reads as TGTGCCAGCAGTTCCCAAGGCGCGGGTCATCAGCCCCAGCATTTT.